This T cell receptor (beta chain) stems from a study of T cell responses to AZD1222 COVID-19 vaccine. Study-level results: Along spike, vaccine-associated CD4 TCRs were found throughout, with dominance at 160-218 and 743-854. Just a handful of people given AZD1222 tested seropositive at baseline.

The CDR3 length is 15 residues. Germline V CDR1 and CDR2: MNHEY, SVGEGT. Trimming took 6 bases from V and 10 from J; bases not matched to a gene: 11. The data were produced by immunoSEQ multiplex PCR, yet TCRdb's version contains in-frame clones alone and is incomplete. The sample shows 82,000 or so clones, 85% to 95% of them seen only once. Regarding this clone: Its specificity is unknown.

The chain joins TRBV6-2 or TRBV6-3 to TRBJ1-6, with 8 nucleotides matching TRBD1. This TCR came from an adult in good health. The starting material was peripheral blood, obtained on day 0 of AZD1222 vaccination. The CDR3, as DNA: TGTGCCAGCAGCTTCCGACAGGGGTCGGGATCACCCCTCCACTTT. Translated, it gives CASSFRQGSGSPLHF.